Described below is a single T cell receptor beta chain sequence and its context. Authors' processing steps: Per sample, the median was about 88,000 TCRs, with values from around 24,000 to 710,000. TCRdb called the RACE reads again in MiXCR, with one record for every CDR3 protein. For this entry, the V and J calls and clone size follow TCRdb and not the study's own pipeline. The sample carries 50,000 to 70,000 distinct CDR3 sequences, 9.5% to 15% recorded once. The sample belongs to a study of human T cells and chemical hapten exposure. Study details: Diphenylcyclopropenone was administered weekly to the scalp of patients throughout the approximately 25-week study.

Per the germline V gene, CDR1 is KGHSH and CDR2 is LQKENI. With 4 bases removed from V and 1 base from J, the gap between germline ends came to 10 bases. This CDR3 has 14 residues. The time point: patch test 3, about 24 weeks after DPC sensitization. Stated treatment: therapeutic diphenylcyclopropenone sensitization with weekly scalp DPC. The chain is built from TRBV18 and TRBJ1-1, with D tentatively TRBD1 (6 bases). Source: whole blood, taken in connection with sensitization to the hapten diphenylcyclopropenone (DPC). This sequence was found in a man aged 25 to 45 with alopecia areata. Some clones in this sample may be carry-over from other donors' samples. Written as DNA, the CDR3 is TGTGCCAGCTCACTCCGACAGGAGAACACTGAAGCTTTCTTT. Translation gives CASSLRQENTEAFF.